This T cell receptor (beta chain) was found in a study of OX40 agonist ivuxolimab in advanced cancers. Notes on the study in general: Low normalized T-cell clonal expansion was also seen in some nonresponders.

Notes on this clone: Its cognate antigen is unknown.

Using immunoSEQ multiplex PCR, the repertoire was profiled, and TCRdb retains in-frame clones only, with some absent. Altogether nearly 80,000 clones are present, 80% to 95% being singletons, with the ten largest covering around 7%. Enrollment shut out patients with autoimmune disease history or systemic immunosuppression. Sampling of blood occurred at baseline, cycle 4 day 1, and cycle 7 day 1. The V end lost 2 bases, the J end lost 7 bases, and 18 bases lay between the germline ends. The CDR3 is 15 residues long. Germline V gene lookup returns CDR1 SGHTA and CDR2 FQGNSA. The chain combines TRBV7-2 with TRBJ2-7; D is possibly TRBD2 (5 bases). The sequenced sample was CD4+ or CD8+ T cells sorted from blood, obtained in a trial of the OX40 agonist ivuxolimab. The clonotype comes from an adult with an advanced solid tumor such as melanoma, head and neck, liver or kidney cancer. Written as DNA, the CDR3 is TGTGCCAGCAGCTTACGAGTGAAACCGGACTGGGAGCAGTACTTC. It translates to CASSLRVKPDWEQYF.